Included here is one TCR beta chain sequence, with context. The data stem from a study of blood T cell repertoires in COVID-19. In the study overall: Specimens from acute and convalescent COVID-19 originated in the United States, Italy and Spain.

Data came from immunoSEQ multiplex PCR; TCRdb stores just in-frame clones and leaves some out. Of about 140,000 clones listed, about 89% are singletons. The CDR3 has 13 amino acids. Germline V gene lookup returns CDR1 GTSNPN and CDR2 SVGIG (reference sequence). The ends were cut back, 5 bases at V and 3 bases at J, with 11 bases in the middle. The clonotype was recovered from a man aged 55-75 years with active or convalescent COVID-19. This rearrangement joins TRBV30 to TRBJ1-3; D uncertain. Specimen: peripheral blood. CDR3 sequence: CAWGFNIGNTIYF. The CDR3 region has the DNA TGTGCCTGGGGTTTTAACATTGGAAACACCATATATTTT.